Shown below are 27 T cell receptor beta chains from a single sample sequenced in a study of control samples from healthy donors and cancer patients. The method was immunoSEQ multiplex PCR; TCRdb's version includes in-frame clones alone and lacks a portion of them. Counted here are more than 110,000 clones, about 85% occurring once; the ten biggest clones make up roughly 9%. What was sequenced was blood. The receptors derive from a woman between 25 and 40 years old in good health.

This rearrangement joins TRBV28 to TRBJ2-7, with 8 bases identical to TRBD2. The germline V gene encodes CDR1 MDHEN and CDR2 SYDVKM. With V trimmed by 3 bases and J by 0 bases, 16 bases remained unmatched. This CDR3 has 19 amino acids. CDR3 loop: CASSFEHPRLARSSYEQYF. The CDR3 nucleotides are TGTGCCAGCAGTTTCGAACACCCCCGACTAGCGAGATCCTCCTACGAGCAGTACTTC.

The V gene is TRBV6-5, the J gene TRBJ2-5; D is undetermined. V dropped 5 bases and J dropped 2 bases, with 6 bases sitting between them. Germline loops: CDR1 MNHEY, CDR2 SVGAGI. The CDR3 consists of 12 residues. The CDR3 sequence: CASSRQQETQYF. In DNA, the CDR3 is TGTGCCAGCAGTAGGCAGCAAGAGACCCAGTACTTC.

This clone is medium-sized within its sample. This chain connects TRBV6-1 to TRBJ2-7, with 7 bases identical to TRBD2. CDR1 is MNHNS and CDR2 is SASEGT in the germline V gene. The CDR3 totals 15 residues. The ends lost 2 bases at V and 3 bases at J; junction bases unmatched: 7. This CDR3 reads CASSEIGGGLYEQYF. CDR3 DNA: TGTGCCAGCAGTGAAATTGGCGGGGGACTCTACGAGCAGTACTTC.

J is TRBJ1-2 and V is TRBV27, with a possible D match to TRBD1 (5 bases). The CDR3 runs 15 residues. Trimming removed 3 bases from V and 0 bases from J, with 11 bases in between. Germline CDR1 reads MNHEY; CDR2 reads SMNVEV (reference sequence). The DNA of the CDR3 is TGTGCCAGCAGTTTGTCCGGGACGGCTAACTATGGCTACACCTTC. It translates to CASSLSGTANYGYTF.

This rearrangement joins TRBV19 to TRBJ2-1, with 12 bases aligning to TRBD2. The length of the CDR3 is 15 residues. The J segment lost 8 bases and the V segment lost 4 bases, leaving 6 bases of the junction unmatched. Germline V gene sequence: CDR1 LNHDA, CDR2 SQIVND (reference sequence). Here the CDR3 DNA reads TGTGCCAGTAGTAATCTAGCGGGGGGGGAGGATGAGCAGTTCTTC. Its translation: CASSNLAGGEDEQFF.

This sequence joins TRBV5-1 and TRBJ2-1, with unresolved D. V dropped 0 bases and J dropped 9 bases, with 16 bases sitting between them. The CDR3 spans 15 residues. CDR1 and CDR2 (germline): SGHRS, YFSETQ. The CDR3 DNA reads TGCGCCAGCAGCTTGGAAGCGTACACCGGTAGTGAGCAGTTCTTC. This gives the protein CASSLEAYTGSEQFF.

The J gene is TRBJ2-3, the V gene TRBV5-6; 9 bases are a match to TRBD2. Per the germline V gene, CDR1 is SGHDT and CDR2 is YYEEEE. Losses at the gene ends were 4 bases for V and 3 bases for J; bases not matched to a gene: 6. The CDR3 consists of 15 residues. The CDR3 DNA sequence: TGTGCCAGCAGCCGCGGAGCGGGAGGTACAGATACGCAGTATTTT. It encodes CASSRGAGGTDTQYF.

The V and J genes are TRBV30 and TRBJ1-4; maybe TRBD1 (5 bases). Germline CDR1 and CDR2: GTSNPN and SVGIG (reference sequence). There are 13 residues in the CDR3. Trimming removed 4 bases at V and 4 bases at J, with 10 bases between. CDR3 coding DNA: TGTGCCTGGACTGGGGCGGATAATGAAAAACTGTTTTTT. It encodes CAWTGADNEKLFF.

DNA for the CDR3: TGTGCCAGCACTAACTCCTACGAGCAGTACTTC. Encoded protein: CASTNSYEQYF. The V gene is TRBV3-1 (or the pseudogene TRBV3-2), the J gene TRBJ2-7; unclear D gene. Trimming cost V 7 bases and J 0 bases, with 4 bases left between them. Looked up from germline, CDR1 is LGHDT and CDR2 is YNNKEL (reference sequence). The CDR3 is 11 residues long.

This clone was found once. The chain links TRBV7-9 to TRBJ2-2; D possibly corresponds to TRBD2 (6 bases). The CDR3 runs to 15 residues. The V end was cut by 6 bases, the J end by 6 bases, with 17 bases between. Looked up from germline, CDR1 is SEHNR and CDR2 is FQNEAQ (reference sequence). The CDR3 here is CASRHPGSEAGELFF. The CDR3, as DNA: TGTGCCAGCAGGCACCCCGGGAGTGAAGCCGGGGAGCTGTTTTTT. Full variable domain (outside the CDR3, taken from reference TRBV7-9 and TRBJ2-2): DTGVSQNPRHKITKRGQNVTFRCDPISEHNRLYWYRQTLGQGPEFLTYFQNEAQLEKSRLLSDRFSAERPKGSFSTLEIQRTEQGDSAMYLCASRHPGSEAGELFFGEGSRLTVL.

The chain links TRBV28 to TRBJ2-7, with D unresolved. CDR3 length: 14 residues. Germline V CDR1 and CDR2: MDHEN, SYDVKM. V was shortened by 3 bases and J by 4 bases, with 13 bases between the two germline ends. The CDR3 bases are TGTGCCAGCAGTTTCCCGCTCCAGGTTTACGAGCAGTACTTC. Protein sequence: CASSFPLQVYEQYF.

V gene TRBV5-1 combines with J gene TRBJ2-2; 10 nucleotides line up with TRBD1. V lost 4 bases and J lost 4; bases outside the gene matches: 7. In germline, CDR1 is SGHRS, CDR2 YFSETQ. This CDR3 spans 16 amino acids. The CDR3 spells CASSMTGGGSTGELFF. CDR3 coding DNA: TGCGCCAGCAGCATGACAGGGGGCGGGAGCACCGGGGAGCTGTTTTTT.

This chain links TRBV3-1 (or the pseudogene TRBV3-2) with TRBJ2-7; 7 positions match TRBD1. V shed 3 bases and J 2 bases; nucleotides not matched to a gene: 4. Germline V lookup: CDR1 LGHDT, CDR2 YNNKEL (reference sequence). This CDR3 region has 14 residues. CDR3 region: CASSQTTGAYEQYF. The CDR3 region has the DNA TGTGCCAGCAGCCAGACCACAGGGGCCTACGAGCAGTACTTC.

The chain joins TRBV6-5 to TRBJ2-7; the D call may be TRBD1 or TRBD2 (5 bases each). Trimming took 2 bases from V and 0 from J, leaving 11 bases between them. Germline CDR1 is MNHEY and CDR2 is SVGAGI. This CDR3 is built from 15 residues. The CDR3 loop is CASSYGGSSSYEQYF. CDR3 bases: TGTGCCAGCAGTTACGGGGGTTCCTCCTCCTACGAGCAGTACTTC.

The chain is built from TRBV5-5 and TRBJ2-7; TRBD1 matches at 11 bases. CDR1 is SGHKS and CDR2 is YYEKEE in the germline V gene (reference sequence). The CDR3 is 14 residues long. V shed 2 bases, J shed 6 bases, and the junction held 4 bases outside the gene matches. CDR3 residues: CASSFTGQGGEQYF. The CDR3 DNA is TGTGCCAGCAGCTTTACGGGACAGGGGGGCGAGCAGTACTTC.

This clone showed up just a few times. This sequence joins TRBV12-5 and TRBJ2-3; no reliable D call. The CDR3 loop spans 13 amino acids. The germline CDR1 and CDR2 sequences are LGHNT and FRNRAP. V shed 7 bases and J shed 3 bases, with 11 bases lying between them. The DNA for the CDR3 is TGTGCTAGTGCCATGATGGGTACAGATACGCAGTATTTT. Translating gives CASAMMGTDTQYF. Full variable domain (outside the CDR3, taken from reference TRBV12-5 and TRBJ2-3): DARVTQTPRHKVTEMGQEVTMRCQPILGHNTVFWYRQTMMQGLELLAYFRNRAPLDDSGMPKDRFSAEMPDATLATLKIQPSEPRDSAVYFCASAMMGTDTQYFGPGTRLTVL.

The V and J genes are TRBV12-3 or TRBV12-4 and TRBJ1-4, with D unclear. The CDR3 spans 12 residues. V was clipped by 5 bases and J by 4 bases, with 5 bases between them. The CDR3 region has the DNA TGTGCCAGCAGTAAAAATAATGAAAAACTGTTTTTT. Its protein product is CASSKNNEKLFF.

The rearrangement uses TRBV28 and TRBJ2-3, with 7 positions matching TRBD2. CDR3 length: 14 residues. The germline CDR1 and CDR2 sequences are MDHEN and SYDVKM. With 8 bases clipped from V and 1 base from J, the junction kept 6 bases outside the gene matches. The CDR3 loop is CASQGLAGTDTQYF. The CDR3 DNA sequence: TGTGCCAGCCAGGGCCTAGCGGGCACAGATACGCAGTATTTT.

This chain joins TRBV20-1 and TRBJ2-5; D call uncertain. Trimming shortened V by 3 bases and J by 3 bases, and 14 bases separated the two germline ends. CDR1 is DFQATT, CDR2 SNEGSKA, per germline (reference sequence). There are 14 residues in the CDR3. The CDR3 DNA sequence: TGCAGTGCTAGTTTGGGAACAGTTGAAGAGACCCAGTACTTC. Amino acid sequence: CSASLGTVEETQYF.

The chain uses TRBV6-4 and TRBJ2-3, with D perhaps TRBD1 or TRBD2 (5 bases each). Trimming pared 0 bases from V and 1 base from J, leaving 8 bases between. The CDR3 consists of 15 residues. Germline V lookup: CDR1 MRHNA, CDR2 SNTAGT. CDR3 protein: CASSDSLGGTDTQYF. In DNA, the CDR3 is TGTGCCAGCAGTGACTCGCTGGGGGGCACAGATACGCAGTATTTT.

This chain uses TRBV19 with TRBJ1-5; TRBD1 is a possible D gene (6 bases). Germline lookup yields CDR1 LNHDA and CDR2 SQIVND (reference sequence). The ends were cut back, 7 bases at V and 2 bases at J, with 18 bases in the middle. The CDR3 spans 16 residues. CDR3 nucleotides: TGTGCCAGTATGGGGGGAAAACAGGGTGGCAATCAGCCCCAGCATTTT. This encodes CASMGGKQGGNQPQHF.

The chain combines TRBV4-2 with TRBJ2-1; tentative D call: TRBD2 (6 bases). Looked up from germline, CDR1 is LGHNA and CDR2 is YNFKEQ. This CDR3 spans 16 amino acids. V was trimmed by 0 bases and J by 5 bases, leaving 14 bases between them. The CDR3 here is CASSQDPGSWNNEQFF. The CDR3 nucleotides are TGTGCCAGCAGCCAAGATCCCGGGAGTTGGAACAATGAGCAGTTCTTC.

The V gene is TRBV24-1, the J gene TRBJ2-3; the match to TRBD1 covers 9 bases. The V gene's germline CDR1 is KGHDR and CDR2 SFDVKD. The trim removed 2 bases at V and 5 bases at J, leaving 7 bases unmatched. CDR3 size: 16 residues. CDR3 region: CATSDSHRGLIDTQYF. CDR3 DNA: TGTGCCACCAGTGATTCCCACAGGGGGCTCATAGATACGCAGTATTTT.

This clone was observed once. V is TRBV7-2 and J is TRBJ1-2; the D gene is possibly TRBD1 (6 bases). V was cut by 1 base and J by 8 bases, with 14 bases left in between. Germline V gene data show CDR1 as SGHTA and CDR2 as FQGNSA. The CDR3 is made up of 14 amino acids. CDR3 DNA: TGTGCCAGCAGCTTAGGGCAGGGGCCTAGCGGCTACACCTTC. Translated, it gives CASSLGQGPSGYTF.

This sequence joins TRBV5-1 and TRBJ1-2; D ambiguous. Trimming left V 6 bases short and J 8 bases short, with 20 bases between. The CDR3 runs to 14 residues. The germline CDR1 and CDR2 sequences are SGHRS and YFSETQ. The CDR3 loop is CASNTLDGPRGYTF. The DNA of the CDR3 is TGCGCCAGCAACACCTTAGACGGACCCAGAGGCTACACCTTC.

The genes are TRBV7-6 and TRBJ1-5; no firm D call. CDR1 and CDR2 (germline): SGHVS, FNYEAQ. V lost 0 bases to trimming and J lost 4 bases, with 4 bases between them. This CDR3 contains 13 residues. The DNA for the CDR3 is TGTGCCAGCAGCTTAGCGAAGAATCAGCCCCAGCATTTT. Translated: CASSLAKNQPQHF. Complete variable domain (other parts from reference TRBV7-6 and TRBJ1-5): GAGVSQSPRYKVTKRGQDVALRCDPISGHVSLYWYRQALGQGPEFLTYFNYEAQQDKSGLPNDRFSAERPEGSISTLTIQRTEQRDSAMYRCASSLAKNQPQHFGDGTRLSIL.

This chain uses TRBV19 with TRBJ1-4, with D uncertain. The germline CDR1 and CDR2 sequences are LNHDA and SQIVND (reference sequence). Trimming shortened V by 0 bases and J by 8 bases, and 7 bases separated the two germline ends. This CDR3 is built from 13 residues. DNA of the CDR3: TGTGCCAGTAGTATAGATGGTCAGGAAAAACTGTTTTTT. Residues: CASSIDGQEKLFF.